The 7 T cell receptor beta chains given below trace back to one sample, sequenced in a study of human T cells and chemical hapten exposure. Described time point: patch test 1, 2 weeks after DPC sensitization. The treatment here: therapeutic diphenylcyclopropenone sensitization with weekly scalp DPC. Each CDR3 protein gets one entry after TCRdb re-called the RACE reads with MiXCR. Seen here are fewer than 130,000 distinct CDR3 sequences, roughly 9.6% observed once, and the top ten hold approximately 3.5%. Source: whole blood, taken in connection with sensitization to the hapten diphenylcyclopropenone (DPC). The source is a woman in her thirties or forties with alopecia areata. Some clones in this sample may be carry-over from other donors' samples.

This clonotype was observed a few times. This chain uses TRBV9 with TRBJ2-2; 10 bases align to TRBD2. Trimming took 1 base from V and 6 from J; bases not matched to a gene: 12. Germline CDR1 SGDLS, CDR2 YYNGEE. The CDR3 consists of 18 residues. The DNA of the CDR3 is TGTGCCAGCAGCGTACGGGGAATAGCGGGAGGAGGTTCCGGGGAGCTGTTTTTT. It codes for CASSVRGIAGGGSGELFF.

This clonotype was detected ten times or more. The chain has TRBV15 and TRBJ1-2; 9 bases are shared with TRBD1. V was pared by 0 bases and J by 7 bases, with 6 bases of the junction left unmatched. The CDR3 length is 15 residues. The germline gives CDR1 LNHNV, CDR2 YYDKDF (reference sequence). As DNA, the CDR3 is TGTGCCACCAGCAGAGATCCACAGGGGGCTTCTGGCTACACCTTC. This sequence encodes CATSRDPQGASGYTF. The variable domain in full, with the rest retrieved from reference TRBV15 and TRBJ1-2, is DAMVIQNPRYQVTQFGKPVTLSCSQTLNHNVMYWYQQKSSQAPKLLFHYYDKDFNNEADTPDNFQSRRPNTSFCFLDIRSPGLGDTAMYLCATSRDPQGASGYTFGSGTRLTVV.

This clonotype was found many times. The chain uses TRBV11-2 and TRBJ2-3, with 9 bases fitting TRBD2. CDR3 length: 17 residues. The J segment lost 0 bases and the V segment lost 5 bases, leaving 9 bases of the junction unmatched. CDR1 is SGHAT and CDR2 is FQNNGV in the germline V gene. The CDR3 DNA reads TGTGCCAGCAGCCGCGGTCTAGCGGGACCGAGCACAGATACGCAGTATTTT. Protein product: CASSRGLAGPSTDTQYF.

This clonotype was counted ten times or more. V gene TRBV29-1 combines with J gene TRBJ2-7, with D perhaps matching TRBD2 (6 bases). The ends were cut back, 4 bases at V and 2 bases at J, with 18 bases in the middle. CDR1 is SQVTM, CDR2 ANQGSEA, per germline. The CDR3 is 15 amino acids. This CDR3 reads CSVVPMEGKTYEQYF. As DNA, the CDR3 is TGCAGCGTTGTCCCGATGGAGGGGAAAACCTACGAGCAGTACTTC.

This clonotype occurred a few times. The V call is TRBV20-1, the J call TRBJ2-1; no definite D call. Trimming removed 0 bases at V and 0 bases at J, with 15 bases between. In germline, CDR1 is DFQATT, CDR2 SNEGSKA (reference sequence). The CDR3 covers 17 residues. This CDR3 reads CSARDEDVASSYNEQFF. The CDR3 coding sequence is TGCAGTGCTAGAGATGAAGATGTCGCGAGCTCCTACAATGAGCAGTTCTTC.

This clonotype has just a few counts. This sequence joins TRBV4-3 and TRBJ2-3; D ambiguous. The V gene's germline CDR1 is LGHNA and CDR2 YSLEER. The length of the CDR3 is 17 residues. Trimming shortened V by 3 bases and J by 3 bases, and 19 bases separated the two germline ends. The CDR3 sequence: CASSHLKETSRTDTQYF. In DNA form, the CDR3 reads TGCGCCAGCAGCCATCTGAAGGAGACTTCAAGAACAGATACGCAGTATTTT.

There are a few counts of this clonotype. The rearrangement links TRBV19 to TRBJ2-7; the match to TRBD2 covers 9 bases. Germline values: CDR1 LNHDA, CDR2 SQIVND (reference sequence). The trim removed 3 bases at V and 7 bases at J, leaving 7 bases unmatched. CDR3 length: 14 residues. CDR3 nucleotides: TGTGCCAGTAGTATCTTCGCGGGAGGGGGAGAGCAGTACTTC. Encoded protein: CASSIFAGGGEQYF.